Below are 15 T cell receptor beta chains sequenced from a single sample in a study of blood T cell repertoires in COVID-19. The method was immunoSEQ multiplex PCR; TCRdb's version includes in-frame clones alone and lacks a portion of them. The sample records 200,000 to 250,000 clones, around 83% being singletons. The source material was PBMCs or T cells enriched from blood (not recorded which). The receptors come from a woman aged 40 to 49 who had recovered from COVID-19.

The chain is built from TRBV28 and TRBJ1-2; the D gene is possibly TRBD1 (5 bases). CDR1 is MDHEN and CDR2 is SYDVKM in the germline V gene. Trimming removed 2 bases from V and 7 bases from J, with 8 bases in between. The CDR3 runs 12 residues. The CDR3 region is CASSLRGSGYTF. In DNA, the CDR3 is TGTGCCAGCAGTTTAAGGGGCTCTGGCTACACCTTC.

The chain combines TRBV7-5 with TRBJ2-7; TRBD2 is the table's D call, not checked against the DNA. TRBV7-5 is a pseudogene locus. This CDR3 is built from 16 residues. As DNA, the CDR3 is TGTGTCAGAAGCTTATTTGGGACTAGGGAAAAGGGGGAGCAGTACTTC. Protein product: CVRSLFGTREKGEQYF.

The genes are TRBV28 and TRBJ2-3; 8 nucleotides agree with TRBD2. The V gene's germline CDR1 is MDHEN and CDR2 SYDVKM. V trimming: 5 bases; J trimming: 0 bases; junction bases outside the gene matches: 7. This CDR3 has 16 residues. The CDR3 DNA reads as TGTGCCAGCAGTCCGAGCGGGGGACTTAGCACAGATACGCAGTATTTT. This sequence encodes CASSPSGGLSTDTQYF.

The V and J genes are TRBV5-1 and TRBJ2-3; 8 positions agree with TRBD2. V trimming: 2 bases; J trimming: 4 bases; junction bases outside the gene matches: 6. CDR1 is SGHRS, CDR2 YFSETQ, per germline. The CDR3 runs 15 residues. The DNA of the CDR3 is TGCGCCAGCAGCTTTGGAAGCGGGAGTGCAGATACGCAGTATTTT. This translates into CASSFGSGSADTQYF.

The CDR3 reads CASSQSRRATHEQYV. CDR3 DNA sequence: TGCGCCAGCAGTCAATCACGTCGAGCGACCCACGAGCAGTACGTC. The chain has TRBV23-1 and TRBJ2-7; D is ambiguous. TRBV23-1 is flagged as an ORF with uncertain function. The V and J ends lost 0 bases and 5 bases respectively, with 14 bases between them. The CDR3 is 15 amino acids.

The chain combines TRBV4-2 with TRBJ1-4; D is uncertain. In germline, CDR1 is LGHNA, CDR2 YNFKEQ. With 0 bases removed from V and 7 bases from J, the gap between germline ends came to 12 bases. The CDR3 consists of 15 residues. DNA of the CDR3: TGTGCCAGCAGCCAAGAAGAGACTAAGGCTGAAAAACTGTTTTTT. Protein: CASSQEETKAEKLFF.

This clone was seen once. The CDR3 nucleotides read TGCGCCAGCAGCCAAGATCTTTTCTCTGGCGGGAGCAACACAGATACGCAGTATTTT. It encodes CASSQDLFSGGSNTDTQYF. The chain recombines TRBV4-3 with TRBJ2-3, with TRBD2 matching over 7 bases. The CDR3 covers 19 residues. The V gene's germline CDR1 is LGHNA and CDR2 YSLEER. Trimming took 0 bases from V and 2 from J; bases not matched to a gene: 14.

V usage is TRBV28 and J usage is TRBJ1-2; D gene ambiguous. The CDR3 extends over 13 amino acids. Trimming shortened V by 1 base and J by 1 base, and 4 bases separated the two germline ends. The V gene's germline CDR1 is MDHEN and CDR2 SYDVKM. Here the CDR3 reads CASSLSDNYGYTF. CDR3 in DNA: TGTGCCAGCAGTTTATCAGATAACTATGGCTACACCTTC.

The chain combines TRBV18 with TRBJ1-3; TRBD1 aligns across 10 bases. In germline, CDR1 is KGHSH, CDR2 LQKENI. There are 17 residues in the CDR3. The trim removed 2 bases at V and 1 base at J, leaving 5 bases unmatched. The CDR3 nucleotides are TGTGCCAGCTCACCAGTTTCGGGACAGGGGTCTGGAAACACCATATATTTT. Residues: CASSPVSGQGSGNTIYF.

The chain employs TRBV5-1 and TRBJ1-4; 9 nucleotides agree with TRBD1. Germline trimming cut 0 bases from V and 12 bases from J; bases unmatched to any gene: 6. Germline assignment: CDR1 SGHRS and CDR2 YFSETQ. The length of the CDR3 is 14 residues. The CDR3 is CASSLDRQGVELFF. The CDR3 region has the DNA TGCGCCAGCAGCTTGGACAGACAGGGGGTTGAACTGTTTTTT.

The chain recombines TRBV9 with TRBJ2-2, with a tentative D call TRBD1 (6 bases). Per germline, CDR1 SGDLS and CDR2 YYNGEE. Deletions cut 1 base from V and 4 bases from J, with 14 bases between. The CDR3 sequence is 16 residues long. This CDR3 reads CASSVRDTGTTGELFF. DNA of the CDR3: TGTGCCAGCAGCGTACGGGACACCGGAACCACCGGGGAGCTGTTTTTT. Full variable domain (missing parts from reference TRBV9 and TRBJ2-2): DSGVTQTPKHLITATGQRVTLRCSPRSGDLSVYWYQQSLDQGLQFLIQYYNGEERAKGNILERFSAQQFPDLHSELNLSSLELGDSALYFCASSVRDTGTTGELFFGEGSRLTVL.

The V and J genes are TRBV27 and TRBJ1-1; 10 nucleotides line up with TRBD1. V was pared by 6 bases and J by 5 bases, with 3 bases of the junction left unmatched. The germline V gene has CDR1 MNHEY and CDR2 SMNVEV (reference sequence). The CDR3 length is 13 residues. The CDR3 is CASSDRGPTEAFF. The CDR3 nucleotides are TGTGCCAGCAGCGACAGGGGGCCTACTGAAGCTTTCTTT.

The chain joins TRBV10-3 to TRBJ1-6, with D tentatively TRBD1 (6 bases). CDR1 and CDR2 from the germline V gene are ENHRY and SYGVKD. The CDR3 is made up of 15 amino acids. Trimming took off 3 bases at V and 3 bases at J, with 9 bases between the two ends. The CDR3 reads CAISDRGSYNSPLHF. The DNA for the CDR3 is TGTGCCATCAGTGACAGGGGTAGCTATAATTCACCCCTCCACTTT.

The gene calls are TRBV5-1 and TRBJ2-3, with TRBD2 matching over 10 bases. The CDR3 consists of 16 residues. After removal of 2 bases from V and 4 bases from J, the junction contained 7 bases not matched to a gene. Germline V lookup: CDR1 SGHRS, CDR2 YFSETQ. The CDR3 DNA follows: TGCGCCAGCAGCTTTCTGTCTAGCGGGAGACCAGATACGCAGTATTTT. Its protein is CASSFLSSGRPDTQYF. Based on the CDR3 plus reference TRBV5-1 and TRBJ2-3, the full variable domain is KAGVTQTPRYLIKTRGQQVTLSCSPISGHRSVSWYQQTPGQGLQFLFEYFSETQRNKGNFPGRFSGRQFSNSRSEMNVSTLELGDSALYLCASSFLSSGRPDTQYFGPGTRLTVL.

This clone was seen a handful of times. The gene calls are TRBV11-2 and TRBJ1-6, with 9 bases identical to TRBD1. Germline V lookup: CDR1 SGHAT, CDR2 FQNNGV. This CDR3 comprises 15 residues. The V and J ends lost 2 bases and 7 bases, in that order; junction bases with no gene match: 3. The CDR3 here is CASSLRGTGNSPLHF. CDR3 DNA sequence: TGTGCCAGCAGCTTAAGGGGGACAGGGAATTCACCCCTCCACTTT.